Following are 19 T cell receptor beta chains from one sample sequenced in a study of T cell responses to AZD1222 COVID-19 vaccine (dated by TCRdb to about 2021). Library prep was done by the immunoSEQ multiplex PCR assay. TCRdb stores this immuneACCESS table with in-frame sequences only. Part of the clones is absent; in the studies checked, under half of the shortfall reflects unresolved V genes, and no reason is known for the rest. In this sample the table shows some 140,000 clones, roughly 90% of which occur a single time. The ten most abundant clones make up about 3% of the sample. Reading the label with the study, this specimen's time point is: baseline before first vaccination. The source material was peripheral blood, sampled on day 0 of AZD1222 vaccination. The receptors originated from an adult in good health.

The rearrangement uses TRBV6-5 and TRBJ1-2, with D maybe TRBD1 (6 bases). The CDR3 length is 14 residues. V lost 5 bases and J 2 bases, leaving 12 bases between the germline ends. Germline lookup yields CDR1 MNHEY and CDR2 SVGAGI. CDR3 loop: CASSRKGQNYGYTF. CDR3 bases: TGTGCCAGCAGTAGAAAGGGACAAAACTATGGCTACACCTTC.

This clone showed up many times. The chain couples TRBV4-1 to TRBJ2-5; D gene uncertain. V was cut by 0 bases and J by 5 bases, with 13 bases left in between. CDR1 is MGHRA, CDR2 YSYEKL, per germline. CDR3 length equals 15 residues. The CDR3 here is CASSQESFRWETQYF. Written as DNA, the CDR3 is TGCGCCAGCAGCCAAGAATCATTCCGGTGGGAGACCCAGTACTTC.

This chain links TRBV5-1 with TRBJ2-1; 7 bases agree with TRBD2. The J segment lost 0 bases and the V segment lost 0 bases, leaving 12 bases of the junction unmatched. This CDR3 has 19 amino acids. CDR1 and CDR2 (germline): SGHRS, YFSETQ. This chain's CDR3 is CASSLDVPAGVSSYNEQFF. The CDR3, as DNA: TGCGCCAGCAGCTTGGACGTTCCGGCGGGAGTATCCTCCTACAATGAGCAGTTCTTC. The entire variable domain, with the rest obtained from reference TRBV5-1 and TRBJ2-1, is as follows: KAGVTQTPRYLIKTRGQQVTLSCSPISGHRSVSWYQQTPGQGLQFLFEYFSETQRNKGNFPGRFSGRQFSNSRSEMNVSTLELGDSALYLCASSLDVPAGVSSYNEQFFGPGTRLTVL.

This clone was seen a single time. The rearrangement uses TRBV19 and TRBJ2-7; D remains ambiguous. Trimming removed 5 bases at V and 2 bases at J, with 19 bases between. The CDR3 is made up of 16 amino acids. Germline CDR1 LNHDA, CDR2 SQIVND (reference sequence). CDR3 amino acids: CASSAYSSATAYEQYF. The CDR3 nucleotides read TGTGCCAGTAGTGCCTACAGCAGCGCTACCGCCTACGAGCAGTACTTC.

The chain links TRBV19 to TRBJ1-4, with D unclear. The CDR3 consists of 13 residues. Germline V CDR1 and CDR2: LNHDA, SQIVND (reference sequence). Trimming took off 7 bases at V and 8 bases at J, with 14 bases between the two ends. The CDR3 nucleotides are TGTGCCAGTAAGGGAGAGGATGGGGAAAAACTGTTTTTT. It encodes CASKGEDGEKLFF.

The rearrangement joins TRBV6-4 to TRBJ1-5; the match to TRBD1 covers 7 bases. The CDR3 has 14 residues. Germline loops: CDR1 MRHNA, CDR2 SNTAGT. Trimming took 2 bases from V and 2 from J; bases not matched to a gene: 0. In nucleotides, the CDR3 is TGTGCCAGCAGTGACACAGGGGGCAATCAGCCCCAGCATTTT. This gives the protein CASSDTGGNQPQHF.

The chain is built from TRBV7-6 and TRBJ1-6; D not resolved. Per germline, CDR1 SGHVS and CDR2 FNYEAQ. CDR3 length equals 15 residues. Trimming took 3 bases from V and 8 from J, leaving 14 bases between them. CDR3 region: CASSLGSGIDSPLHF. The DNA of the CDR3 is TGTGCCAGCAGCTTGGGTTCGGGTATTGATTCACCCCTCCACTTT.

The gene calls are TRBV7-8 and TRBJ2-3, with a possible D match to TRBD2 (5 bases). Germline V gene lookup returns CDR1 SGHVS and CDR2 FQNEAQ. The ends were cut back, 4 bases at V and 5 bases at J, with 19 bases in the middle. CDR3 size: 16 residues. The CDR3 protein is CASSSRSGVQQDTQYF. CDR3 nucleotides: TGTGCCAGCAGCTCCCGGAGCGGAGTCCAACAAGATACGCAGTATTTT.

V and J are TRBV10-3 and TRBJ2-1; TRBD2 aligns across 11 bases. The CDR3 spans 15 residues. Trimming took 0 bases from V and 8 from J; bases not matched to a gene: 3. CDR1 and CDR2 from the germline V gene are ENHRY and SYGVKD. CDR3 nucleotide sequence: TGTGCCATCAGTGAGTCTAGCGGGAGGGTCGATGAGCAGTTCTTC. It is translated as CAISESSGRVDEQFF.

The chain employs TRBV12-5 and TRBJ1-2; TRBD1 matches at 10 bases. J gave up 4 bases and V 5 bases, and 16 bases lay outside the gene matches. Germline V CDR1 and CDR2: LGHNT, FRNRAP. The CDR3 totals 18 residues. CDR3: CASGPERGTGVWSYGYTF. CDR3 bases: TGTGCTAGTGGTCCTGAGAGGGGGACAGGGGTATGGTCCTATGGCTACACCTTC.

The chain links TRBV4-1 to TRBJ1-1; TRBD1 aligns across 7 bases. This CDR3 is 15 amino acids long. Germline values: CDR1 MGHRA, CDR2 YSYEKL. Losses at the gene ends were 3 bases for V and 3 bases for J; bases not matched to a gene: 7. The CDR3 nucleotides are TGCGCCAGCAGCCACGTCCAGGGGGGGTACACTGAAGCTTTCTTT. Its protein product is CASSHVQGGYTEAFF.

This chain connects TRBV21-1 to TRBJ2-7; the D call of TRBD1 is as the table states it, not checked on the DNA. TRBV21-1 is assigned pseudogene status. CDR3 size: 15 residues. The CDR3 region has the DNA TGTGCCAGCAGCAGACAGGGGGAAGGGGACTACGAGCAGTACTTC. As protein: CASSRQGEGDYEQYF.

The chain is built from TRBV27 and TRBJ1-1; TRBD1 is a possible D gene (5 bases). This CDR3 is built from 15 residues. The V gene's germline CDR1 is MNHEY and CDR2 SMNVEV (reference sequence). V dropped 4 bases and J dropped 4 bases, with 16 bases sitting between them. The CDR3 region has the DNA TGTGCCAGCAGTTCAAGGCAGGGTGGGAGCACTGAAGCTTTCTTT. It encodes CASSSRQGGSTEAFF.

The J gene is TRBJ2-2, the V gene TRBV6-2 or TRBV6-3; TRBD2 matches at 8 bases. Unmatched junction bases numbered 7, after V lost 0 bases and J lost 4 bases. The germline V gene encodes CDR1 MNHEY and CDR2 SVGEGT. The CDR3 is made up of 17 amino acids. The CDR3 reads CASSYSGTRIITGELFF. The CDR3 bases are TGTGCCAGCAGTTACTCGGGGACTAGAATTATCACCGGGGAGCTGTTTTTT.

The genes are TRBV7-3 and TRBJ2-2, with D possibly TRBD1 on 6 matching bases. This CDR3 spans 16 amino acids. The V gene's germline CDR1 is SGHTA and CDR2 FQGTGA. V was pared by 5 bases and J by 0 bases, with 13 bases between. The CDR3 here is CASSPRAGANTGELFF. The CDR3 DNA reads as TGTGCCAGCAGCCCTCGGGCAGGGGCGAACACCGGGGAGCTGTTTTTT.

V gene TRBV9 combines with J gene TRBJ2-7; tentatively, D is TRBD2 (6 bases). V dropped 3 bases and J dropped 5 bases, with 18 bases sitting between them. The germline CDR1 and CDR2 sequences are SGDLS and YYNGEE. This CDR3 has 15 residues. The DNA for the CDR3 is TGTGCCAGCAGCGCCCCCGGGAGTCTTAAGGACGAGCAGTACTTC. It specifies CASSAPGSLKDEQYF. The full variable domain, with the rest looked up from reference TRBV9 and TRBJ2-7, is DSGVTQTPKHLITATGQRVTLRCSPRSGDLSVYWYQQSLDQGLQFLIQYYNGEERAKGNILERFSAQQFPDLHSELNLSSLELGDSALYFCASSAPGSLKDEQYFGPGTRLTVT.

The J gene is TRBJ2-4, the V gene TRBV7-9, with D perhaps assigned TRBD1 or TRBD2 (5 bases each). V gave up 1 base and J gave up 15 bases, with 13 bases separating them. The CDR3 is made up of 12 amino acids. CDR1 and CDR2 from the germline V gene are SEHNR and FQNEAQ (reference sequence). CDR3 in DNA: TGTGCCAGCAGCTTAGGGGACGGCCGCACGTACTTC. Amino acids: CASSLGDGRTYF.

The chain links TRBV5-1 to TRBJ1-1; 10 positions match TRBD1. J gave up 4 bases and V 0 bases, and 3 bases lay outside the gene matches. The CDR3 has 15 residues. Germline V gene lookup returns CDR1 SGHRS and CDR2 YFSETQ. The CDR3 protein is CASSLEGTGVTEAFF. CDR3 bases: TGCGCCAGCAGCTTGGAAGGGACAGGGGTCACTGAAGCTTTCTTT. Full variable domain (missing parts from reference TRBV5-1 and TRBJ1-1): KAGVTQTPRYLIKTRGQQVTLSCSPISGHRSVSWYQQTPGQGLQFLFEYFSETQRNKGNFPGRFSGRQFSNSRSEMNVSTLELGDSALYLCASSLEGTGVTEAFFGQGTRLTVV.

This clone was seen once. The V call is TRBV7-8, the J call TRBJ1-5, with D unresolved. CDR1 is SGHVS and CDR2 is FQNEAQ in the germline V gene. Trimming took 0 bases from V and 0 from J, leaving 6 bases between them. There are 15 residues in the CDR3. CDR3 sequence: CASSLAGHSNQPQHF. The CDR3 nucleotides read TGTGCCAGCAGCTTAGCCGGCCATAGCAATCAGCCCCAGCATTTT.